The next 2 T cell receptor beta chains were all read from a single sample in a study of T cell changes during pregnancy in multiple sclerosis. Produced via immunoSEQ multiplex PCR; TCRdb's table is partial and in-frame only. The sample has approximately 100,000 clones, 92% seen once. The sequencing here drew on peripheral blood, taken after pregnancy. The source is a female donor in good health, enrolled as a control in a pregnancy study.

This rearrangement joins TRBV10-1 to TRBJ2-7; 8 bases line up with TRBD2. The CDR3 length is 16 residues. Germline CDR1 reads WNHNN; CDR2 reads SYGVQD (reference sequence). V lost 8 bases and J lost 4; bases outside the gene matches: 16. Here the CDR3 reads CASARPLDGGAYEQYF. In DNA, the CDR3 is TGCGCCAGCGCCCGACCCCTTGACGGGGGGGCGTACGAGCAGTACTTC.

The rearrangement links TRBV29-1 to TRBJ1-5; 9 bases map to TRBD1. Germline V gene sequence: CDR1 SQVTM, CDR2 ANQGSEA. Trimming removed 5 bases from V and 6 bases from J; junction bases left unmatched: 8. The CDR3 runs 14 residues. The CDR3 region is CSVRTGALGQPQHF. The CDR3 DNA sequence: TGCAGCGTTCGGACAGGGGCGTTAGGTCAGCCCCAGCATTTT.